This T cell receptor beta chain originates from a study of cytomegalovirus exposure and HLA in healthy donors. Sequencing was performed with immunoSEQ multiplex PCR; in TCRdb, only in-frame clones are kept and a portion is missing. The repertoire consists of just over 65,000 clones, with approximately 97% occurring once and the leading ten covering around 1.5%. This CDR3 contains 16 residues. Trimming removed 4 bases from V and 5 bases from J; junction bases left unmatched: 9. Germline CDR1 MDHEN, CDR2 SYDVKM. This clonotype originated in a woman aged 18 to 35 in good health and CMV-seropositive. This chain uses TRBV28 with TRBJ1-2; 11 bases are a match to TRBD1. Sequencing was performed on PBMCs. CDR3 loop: CASSSGTGGLGYGYTF. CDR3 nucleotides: TGTGCCAGCAGTTCCGGGACAGGGGGGTTAGGGTATGGCTACACCTTC.